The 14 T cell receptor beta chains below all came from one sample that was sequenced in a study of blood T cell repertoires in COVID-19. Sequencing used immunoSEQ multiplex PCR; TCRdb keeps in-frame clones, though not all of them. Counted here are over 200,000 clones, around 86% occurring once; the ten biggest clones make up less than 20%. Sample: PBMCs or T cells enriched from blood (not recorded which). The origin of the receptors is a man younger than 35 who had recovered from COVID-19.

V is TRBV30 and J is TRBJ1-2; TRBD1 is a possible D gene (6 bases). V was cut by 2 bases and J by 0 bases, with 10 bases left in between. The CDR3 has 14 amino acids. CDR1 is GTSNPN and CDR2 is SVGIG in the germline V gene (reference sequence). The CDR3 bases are TGTGCCTGGAGTAAGACAGGAGCTAACTATGGCTACACCTTC. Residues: CAWSKTGANYGYTF.

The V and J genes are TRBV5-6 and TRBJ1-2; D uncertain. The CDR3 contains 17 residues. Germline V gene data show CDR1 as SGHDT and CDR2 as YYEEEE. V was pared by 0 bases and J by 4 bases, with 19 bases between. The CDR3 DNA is TGTGCCAGCAGCTTGGTAGGCGGCCCCGTCACCTTCTATGGCTACACCTTC. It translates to CASSLVGGPVTFYGYTF.

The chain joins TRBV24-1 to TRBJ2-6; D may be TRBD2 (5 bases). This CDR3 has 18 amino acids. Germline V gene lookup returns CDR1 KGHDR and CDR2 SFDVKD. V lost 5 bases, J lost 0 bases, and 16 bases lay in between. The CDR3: CATSVKAGLGSGANVLTF. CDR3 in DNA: TGTGCCACCAGTGTTAAGGCGGGCTTAGGCTCTGGGGCCAACGTCCTGACTTTC.

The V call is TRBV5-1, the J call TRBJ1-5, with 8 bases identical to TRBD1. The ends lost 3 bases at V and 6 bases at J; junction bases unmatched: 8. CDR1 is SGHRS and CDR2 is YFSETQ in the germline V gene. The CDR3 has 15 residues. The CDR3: CASSSAGGEGQPQHF. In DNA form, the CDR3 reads TGCGCCAGCAGCTCCGCAGGGGGCGAGGGTCAGCCCCAGCATTTT.

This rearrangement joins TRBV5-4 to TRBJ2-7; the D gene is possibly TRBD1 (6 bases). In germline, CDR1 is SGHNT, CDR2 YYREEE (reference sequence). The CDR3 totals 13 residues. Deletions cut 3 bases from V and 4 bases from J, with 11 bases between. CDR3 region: CASSSGQYYEQYF. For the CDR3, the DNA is TGTGCCAGCAGCTCAGGACAGTATTACGAGCAGTACTTC.

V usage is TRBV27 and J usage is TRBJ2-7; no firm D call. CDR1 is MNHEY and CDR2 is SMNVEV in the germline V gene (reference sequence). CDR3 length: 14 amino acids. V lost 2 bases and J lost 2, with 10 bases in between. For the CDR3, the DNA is TGTGCCAGCAGTTTAAACGCGAGAACCTACGAGCAGTACTTC. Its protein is CASSLNARTYEQYF.

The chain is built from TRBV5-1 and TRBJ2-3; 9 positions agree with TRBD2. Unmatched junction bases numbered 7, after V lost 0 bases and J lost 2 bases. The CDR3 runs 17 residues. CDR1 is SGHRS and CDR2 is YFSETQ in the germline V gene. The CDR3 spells CASSLAGSGSSTDTQYF. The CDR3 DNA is TGCGCCAGCAGCTTGGCCGGTAGCGGGAGTTCCACAGATACGCAGTATTTT.

The CDR3 region has the DNA TGTGCCACCAGTCGCAGGACAGCGAACACCGGGGAGCTGTTTTTT. Its translation: CATSRRTANTGELFF. The chain combines TRBV15 with TRBJ2-2; weak D call: TRBD1 (6 bases). This CDR3 comprises 15 residues. V was clipped by 6 bases and J by 0 bases, with 11 bases between them. Germline lookup yields CDR1 LNHNV and CDR2 YYDKDF (reference sequence).

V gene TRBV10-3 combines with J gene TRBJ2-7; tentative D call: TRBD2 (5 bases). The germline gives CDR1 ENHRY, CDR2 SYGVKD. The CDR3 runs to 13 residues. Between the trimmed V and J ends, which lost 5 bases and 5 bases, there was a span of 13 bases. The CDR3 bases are TGTGCCATCAGTCCCGGGGTTACAGACGAGCAGTACTTC. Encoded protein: CAISPGVTDEQYF.

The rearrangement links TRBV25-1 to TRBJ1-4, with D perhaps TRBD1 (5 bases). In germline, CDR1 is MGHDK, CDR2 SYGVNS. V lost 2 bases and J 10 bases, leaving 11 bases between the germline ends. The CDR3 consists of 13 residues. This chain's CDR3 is CASSEASTGKLFF. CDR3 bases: TGTGCCAGCAGTGAAGCAAGCACAGGAAAACTGTTTTTT.

Written as DNA, the CDR3 is TGTGCCAGCAGCCAATCAAGCGGGGCGGTTGGCTACACCTTC. Translating gives CASSQSSGAVGYTF. The chain is built from TRBV3-1 (or the pseudogene TRBV3-2) and TRBJ1-2, with D possibly matching TRBD1 (5 bases). CDR1 is LGHDT and CDR2 is YNNKEL in the germline V gene (reference sequence). The CDR3 contains 14 residues. V gave up 2 bases and J gave up 7 bases, with 14 bases separating them.

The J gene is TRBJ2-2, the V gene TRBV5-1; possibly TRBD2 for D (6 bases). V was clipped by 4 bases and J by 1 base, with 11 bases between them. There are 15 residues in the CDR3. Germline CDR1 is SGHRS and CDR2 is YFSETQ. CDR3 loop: CASSGSGRNTGELFF. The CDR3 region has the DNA TGCGCCAGCAGCGGGTCCGGGAGGAACACCGGGGAGCTGTTTTTT. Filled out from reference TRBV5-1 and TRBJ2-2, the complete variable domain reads KAGVTQTPRYLIKTRGQQVTLSCSPISGHRSVSWYQQTPGQGLQFLFEYFSETQRNKGNFPGRFSGRQFSNSRSEMNVSTLELGDSALYLCASSGSGRNTGELFFGEGSRLTVL.

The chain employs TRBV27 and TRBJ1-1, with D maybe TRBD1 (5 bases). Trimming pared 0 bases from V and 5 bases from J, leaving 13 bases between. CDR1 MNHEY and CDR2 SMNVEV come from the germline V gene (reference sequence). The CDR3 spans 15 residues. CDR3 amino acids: CASSLSGGSRTEAFF. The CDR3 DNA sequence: TGTGCCAGCAGTTTATCGGGGGGATCGAGGACTGAAGCTTTCTTT.

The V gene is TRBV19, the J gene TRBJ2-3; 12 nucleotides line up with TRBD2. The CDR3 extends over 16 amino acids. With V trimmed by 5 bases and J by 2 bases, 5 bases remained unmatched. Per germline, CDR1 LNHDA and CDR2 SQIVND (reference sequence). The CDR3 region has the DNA TGTGCCAGTAGTCCCTGGACTAGCGGGGTCACAGATACGCAGTATTTT. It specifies CASSPWTSGVTDTQYF.